This entry lists 20 T cell receptor beta chains sequenced from one sample in a study of T-cell reconstitution after alpha-beta-depleted transplantation in children. Using unique molecular identifiers, the investigators prepared the TCRbeta library. TCRdb used MiXCR to reprocess the PCR reads, holding one entry per CDR3 protein. The sample lists 200,000 to 250,000 distinct CDR3 sequences, approximately 10% seen once, with roughly 27% in the top ten. The sequenced sample was PBMCs, obtained before TCRalphabeta/CD19-depleted stem cell transplant. The receptors were sampled from a child younger than two with acute myeloid leukemia, due to receive a stem cell transplant.

The sample holds many counts of this clonotype. This chain joins TRBV21-1 and TRBJ2-7; whether TRBD2, the table's D call, matches the DNA was not checked. TRBV21-1 corresponds to a pseudogene. The CDR3 sequence is 15 residues long. The CDR3 sequence: CASSTGTSGFYEQYF. The DNA of the CDR3 is TGTGCCAGCAGCACCGGGACTAGCGGGTTCTACGAGCAGTACTTC.

This clonotype was observed many times. J is TRBJ2-7 and V is TRBV7-9, with 14 nucleotides matching TRBD2. The length of the CDR3 is 16 residues. The germline V gene encodes CDR1 SEHNR and CDR2 FQNEAQ (reference sequence). After removal of 0 bases from V and 5 bases from J, the junction contained 3 bases not matched to a gene. The CDR3 DNA is TGTGCCAGCAGCTTAGCGACTAGCGGGAGGGGGAACGAGCAGTACTTC. It translates to CASSLATSGRGNEQYF.

This clonotype was picked up many times. J is TRBJ1-1 and V is TRBV6-1; D gene unclear. This CDR3 is 14 amino acids long. V was cut by 3 bases and J by 0 bases, with 8 bases left in between. The germline V gene has CDR1 MNHNS and CDR2 SASEGT. CDR3 protein: CASSDGSMNTEAFF. CDR3 DNA sequence: TGTGCCAGCAGTGACGGCAGTATGAACACTGAAGCTTTCTTT.

The sample holds many counts of this clonotype. This sequence joins TRBV5-1 and TRBJ1-5; the match to TRBD1 covers 8 bases. Germline values: CDR1 SGHRS, CDR2 YFSETQ. The CDR3 extends over 15 amino acids. Trimming cost V 4 bases and J 2 bases; bases outside gene matches: 5. The CDR3 nucleotides are TGCGCCAGCAGCCAGACAGGGGCTGGCAATCAGCCCCAGCATTTT. Its protein is CASSQTGAGNQPQHF.

The chain recombines TRBV7-2 with TRBJ1-1; 7 nucleotides agree with TRBD1. CDR3 length: 14 amino acids. Germline lookup yields CDR1 SGHTA and CDR2 FQGNSA. With V trimmed by 5 bases and J by 8 bases, 11 bases remained unmatched. The DNA for the CDR3 is TGTGCCAGCAGCCAACGGGGTAGGGGGCACGAAGCTTTCTTT. Protein: CASSQRGRGHEAFF.

This clonotype showed up many times. The rearrangement joins TRBV2 to TRBJ2-3; the D is unclear. The CDR3 totals 14 residues. Germline lookup yields CDR1 SNHLY and CDR2 FYNNEI. Deletions cut 6 bases from V and 2 bases from J, with 12 bases between. CDR3 in amino acids: CASSPKAFTDTQYF. CDR3 DNA sequence: TGTGCCAGCAGCCCCAAGGCCTTCACAGATACGCAGTATTTT.

This clonotype was seen at least ten times. This chain links TRBV6-1 with TRBJ2-4; 11 bases are shared with TRBD2. Germline CDR1 MNHNS, CDR2 SASEGT. V shed 5 bases, J shed 7 bases, and the junction held 7 bases outside the gene matches. The CDR3 is 15 amino acids. The DNA of the CDR3 is TGTGCCAGCAGTACATTCGGGACTAGCGGTAACATTCAGTACTTC. This codes for CASSTFGTSGNIQYF.

This clonotype showed up many times. V gene TRBV28 combines with J gene TRBJ1-1; D gene ambiguous. The germline gives CDR1 MDHEN, CDR2 SYDVKM. V lost 7 bases, J lost 1 base, and 4 bases lay in between. The CDR3 contains 11 residues. CDR3 DNA sequence: TGTGCCAGCACCAGGAACACTGAAGCTTTCTTT. Protein: CASTRNTEAFF. Looking up the rest from reference TRBV28 and TRBJ1-1 gives the full variable domain: DVKVTQSSRYLVKRTGEKVFLECVQDMDHENMFWYRQDPGLGLRLIYFSYDVKMKEKGDIPEGYSVSREKKERFSLILESASTNQTSMYLCASTRNTEAFFGQGTRLTVV.

This clonotype has a count of ten or more. The genes are TRBV14 and TRBJ1-2, with D unresolved. V shed 0 bases and J shed 8 bases, with 13 bases lying between them. Germline V gene sequence: CDR1 SGHDN, CDR2 FVKESK. CDR3 length: 14 residues. The CDR3 DNA is TGTGCCAGCAGCCAAGACAGGAAAGGTTACGGCTACACCTTC. Translating gives CASSQDRKGYGYTF. Looking up the rest from reference TRBV14 and TRBJ1-2 gives the full variable domain: EAGVTQFPSHSVIEKGQTVTLRCDPISGHDNLYWYRRVMGKEIKFLLHFVKESKQDESGMPNNRFLAERTGGTYSTLKVQPAELEDSGVYFCASSQDRKGYGYTFGSGTRLTVV.

At least ten counts were recorded for this clonotype. The chain uses TRBV11-2 and TRBJ1-2, with TRBD1 as a possible D gene (6 bases). V lost 4 bases and J lost 5, with 14 bases in between. The germline V gene has CDR1 SGHAT and CDR2 FQNNGV. The CDR3 consists of 14 residues. The CDR3: CASSYRTAKYGYTF. CDR3 in DNA: TGTGCCAGCAGCTACCGGACAGCCAAATATGGCTACACCTTC.

This clonotype came up many times. This chain joins TRBV12-3 or TRBV12-4 and TRBJ2-7; D remains ambiguous. The CDR3 is 14 residues long. Trimming took off 2 bases at V and 0 bases at J, with 8 bases between the two ends. The CDR3 region is CASSLRSPSYEQYF. CDR3 DNA: TGTGCCAGCAGTTTACGCAGTCCCTCCTACGAGCAGTACTTC.

The table lists this clonotype with many counts. The gene calls are TRBV20-1 and TRBJ2-3; 16 nucleotides match TRBD2. This CDR3 spans 16 amino acids. V trimming: 4 bases; J trimming: 5 bases; junction bases outside the gene matches: 6. Per the germline V gene, CDR1 is DFQATT and CDR2 is SNEGSKA (reference sequence). The CDR3 DNA is TGCAGTGCTACGGGACTAGCGGGAGGGCCTCAAGATACGCAGTATTTT. The encoded protein is CSATGLAGGPQDTQYF.

This clonotype was counted ten times or more. The chain combines TRBV28 with TRBJ2-7; maybe TRBD1 (6 bases). CDR1 and CDR2 from the germline V gene are MDHEN and SYDVKM. The CDR3 is made up of 13 amino acids. V shed 5 bases and J shed 5 bases, with 13 bases lying between them. The CDR3 DNA is TGTGCCAGCAGTCCGCCCAGGGGAGACGAGCAGTACTTC. This codes for CASSPPRGDEQYF.

This clonotype was detected only a few times. The rearrangement links TRBV7-3 to TRBJ2-3; 7 bases are shared with TRBD2. V trimming: 6 bases; J trimming: 2 bases; junction bases outside the gene matches: 8. The CDR3 has 15 residues. Germline assignment: CDR1 SGHTA and CDR2 FQGTGA. The CDR3 nucleotides are TGTGCCAGCAGGAAAGCGGGACTAAACACAGATACGCAGTATTTT. Translation gives CASRKAGLNTDTQYF.

This clonotype was found many times. V is TRBV20-1 and J is TRBJ2-4; D gene unclear. Germline V CDR1 and CDR2: DFQATT, SNEGSKA (reference sequence). This CDR3 has 15 amino acids. Trimming removed 1 base at V and 0 bases at J, with 10 bases between. The CDR3 loop reads CSARGPTLAKNIQYF. The CDR3 region has the DNA TGCAGTGCTAGAGGGCCTACCCTAGCCAAAAACATTCAGTACTTC.

This clonotype has a count of ten or more. The chain carries TRBV28 and TRBJ2-6, with TRBD1 as a possible D gene (6 bases). Germline V gene lookup returns CDR1 MDHEN and CDR2 SYDVKM. Trimming took off 4 bases at V and 8 bases at J, with 9 bases between the two ends. The CDR3 has 13 amino acids. The CDR3 protein is CASSYRESNVLTF. The CDR3 nucleotides are TGTGCCAGCAGTTACAGGGAGTCCAACGTCCTGACTTTC.

This clonotype was recorded at least ten times. The CDR3 is CSARPGASKPQHF. The CDR3 DNA sequence: TGCAGTGCTAGGCCGGGGGCGAGTAAGCCCCAGCATTTT. The V call is TRBV20-1, the J call TRBJ1-5, with D possibly matching TRBD1 (6 bases). Germline V gene data show CDR1 as DFQATT and CDR2 as SNEGSKA (reference sequence). Trimming left V 3 bases short and J 8 bases short, with 14 bases between. CDR3 size: 13 residues.

The table lists this clonotype with many counts. The chain employs TRBV29-1 and TRBJ2-7; TRBD1 matches at 9 bases. Trimming cost V 0 bases and J 9 bases; bases outside gene matches: 3. Looked up from germline, CDR1 is SQVTM and CDR2 is ANQGSEA. The CDR3 consists of 12 residues. The CDR3 is CSVEDTGQGQYF. The CDR3 region has the DNA TGCAGCGTTGAAGATACGGGACAGGGGCAGTACTTC.

This clonotype has a count of ten or more. This chain joins TRBV6-2 or TRBV6-3 and TRBJ1-5; TRBD1 matches 8 bases. The CDR3 runs 13 residues. Germline V gene data show CDR1 as MNHEY and CDR2 as SVGEGT. V shed 6 bases and J 5 bases; nucleotides not matched to a gene: 3. This CDR3 reads CASSRQGYQPQHF. CDR3 nucleotides: TGTGCCAGCAGCCGACAGGGGTATCAGCCCCAGCATTTT.

In its sample, this clonotype was seen many times. V and J are TRBV6-1 and TRBJ1-5; D uncertain. Germline V gene data show CDR1 as MNHNS and CDR2 as SASEGT. This CDR3 is 15 amino acids long. V lost 3 bases and J 1 base, leaving 10 bases between the germline ends. The CDR3 DNA follows: TGTGCCAGCAGTGACCCAGGCTTAAGCAATCAGCCCCAGCATTTT. Translating gives CASSDPGLSNQPQHF.